Listed here are 20 T cell receptor beta chains from one sample, sequenced in a study of early T cells in non-severe SARS-CoV-2 infection. TCRdb re-called the 5' RACE reads through MiXCR, storing one row per CDR3 protein. This repertoire shows some 80,000 distinct CDR3 sequences, more than 10% found once; its top ten account for 3.4%. Sequencing used whole blood. The receptors stem from an adult who was a healthcare worker with PCR-confirmed SARS-CoV-2 infection or an uninfected control (not recorded which).

The chain links TRBV3-1 to TRBJ2-3; D not certain. The CDR3 spans 12 residues. Trimming removed 3 bases from V and 3 bases from J, with 4 bases in between. Per germline, CDR1 LGHDT and CDR2 YNNKEL (reference sequence). The CDR3 region is CASSHLTDTQYF. In nucleotides, the CDR3 is TGTGCCAGCAGCCATCTGACAGATACGCAGTATTTT.

This clonotype showed up just a few times. The chain uses TRBV9 and TRBJ2-3, with TRBD1 matching over 9 bases. Trimming removed 0 bases from V and 2 bases from J; junction bases left unmatched: 4. The CDR3 is made up of 16 amino acids. CDR1 is SGDLS, CDR2 YYNGEE, per germline. Here the CDR3 DNA reads TGTGCCAGCAGCGTAGACAGGGGGCGCCTCACAGATACGCAGTATTTT. Protein sequence: CASSVDRGRLTDTQYF.

This clonotype was detected ten times or more. V usage is TRBV27 and J usage is TRBJ2-3; 7 bases fit TRBD1. The V gene's germline CDR1 is MNHEY and CDR2 SMNVEV (reference sequence). V shed 2 bases and J 4 bases; nucleotides not matched to a gene: 9. CDR3 length: 16 amino acids. CDR3 amino acids: CASSLPTGQGSDTQYF. The CDR3 bases are TGTGCCAGCAGTTTACCGACAGGGCAGGGGTCAGATACGCAGTATTTT.

The gene calls are TRBV29-1 and TRBJ2-1, with 12 bases that match TRBD2. Germline V gene sequence: CDR1 SQVTM, CDR2 ANQGSEA. V gave up 4 bases and J gave up 4 bases; unmatched junction bases: 14. The CDR3 spans 18 residues. The CDR3 spells CSVAGGELAGGLYNEQFF. The CDR3 bases are TGCAGCGTTGCGGGCGGGGAACTAGCGGGAGGCCTATACAATGAGCAGTTCTTC.

CDR3 in DNA: TGTGCCAGCAGCGCGGGACTACCCCCCTACGAGCAGTACTTC. It translates to CASSAGLPPYEQYF. V usage is TRBV14 and J usage is TRBJ2-7; 7 nucleotides match TRBD2. CDR1 SGHDN and CDR2 FVKESK come from the germline V gene. J gave up 2 bases and V 5 bases, and 6 bases lay outside the gene matches. The CDR3 is made up of 14 amino acids.

In its sample, this clonotype was seen a few times. The CDR3, as DNA: TGCAGTGCTAGTGGGGGGCTCACAGATACGCAGTATTTT. This codes for CSASGGLTDTQYF. This rearrangement joins TRBV20-1 to TRBJ2-3; TRBD1 or TRBD2 may be the D gene (6 bases each). CDR1 and CDR2 from the germline V gene are DFQATT and SNEGSKA (reference sequence). V lost 3 bases, J lost 2 bases, and 9 bases lay in between. This CDR3 is 13 amino acids long.

The chain is built from TRBV18 and TRBJ2-3; 8 bases are a match to TRBD2. The CDR3 covers 15 residues. The V and J ends lost 5 bases and 4 bases, in that order; junction bases with no gene match: 8. Germline assignment: CDR1 KGHSH and CDR2 LQKENI. The DNA for the CDR3 is TGTGCCAGCTCAAAGACGGGAGGGCCAGCAGATACGCAGTATTTT. This encodes CASSKTGGPADTQYF.

The J gene is TRBJ1-6, the V gene TRBV11-2; no definite D call. Trimming took off 3 bases at V and 6 bases at J, with 12 bases between the two ends. The V gene's germline CDR1 is SGHAT and CDR2 FQNNGV. The CDR3 contains 15 residues. The CDR3 spells CASSLWTGSNSPLHF. In DNA form, the CDR3 reads TGTGCCAGCAGCTTGTGGACGGGTAGTAATTCACCCCTCCACTTT.

There are many counts of this clonotype. The rearrangement uses TRBV29-1 and TRBJ2-1; 14 bases line up with TRBD2. The CDR3 is 13 residues long. CDR1 is SQVTM, CDR2 ANQGSEA, per germline. The ends lost 7 bases at V and 13 bases at J; junction bases unmatched: 9. In nucleotides, the CDR3 is TGCAGCGGGGGGACTAGCGGGAGAAGGTATCAGTTCTTC. Translating gives CSGGTSGRRYQFF.

The table lists this clonotype with a few counts. The genes are TRBV11-1 and TRBJ2-1; the match to TRBD2 covers 9 bases. This CDR3 region has 16 residues. The germline V gene encodes CDR1 SGHAT and CDR2 FQDESV (reference sequence). V was pared by 4 bases and J by 5 bases, with 9 bases of the junction left unmatched. In DNA form, the CDR3 reads TGTGCCAGCAGCTCCTTGGCGGCGGGAGGGGACAATGAGCAGTTCTTC. Its translation is CASSSLAAGGDNEQFF.

Many counts were recorded for this clonotype. The genes are TRBV7-9 and TRBJ1-4, with D hard to call. This CDR3 has 13 residues. CDR1 and CDR2 (germline): SEHNR, FQNEAQ (reference sequence). V lost 3 bases and J 2 bases, leaving 4 bases between the germline ends. The CDR3 region has the DNA TGTGCCAGCAGCTTTGGGACTAATGAAAAACTGTTTTTT. Translation gives CASSFGTNEKLFF.

The chain joins TRBV29-1 to TRBJ2-1, with 9 nucleotides matching TRBD2. The CDR3 has 17 residues. J was trimmed by 1 base and V by 4 bases; bases with no gene match: 11. The germline gives CDR1 SQVTM, CDR2 ANQGSEA. The CDR3 protein is CSVGGTWREGSYNEQFF. CDR3 nucleotides: TGCAGCGTTGGGGGTACGTGGCGGGAGGGATCCTACAATGAGCAGTTCTTC.

This sequence joins TRBV7-6 and TRBJ1-2; TRBD1 might be the D (6 bases). V was clipped by 5 bases and J by 2 bases, with 12 bases between them. In germline, CDR1 is SGHVS, CDR2 FNYEAQ. CDR3 size: 14 residues. The CDR3 nucleotides read TGTGCCAGCAGCCAGTTTCAGGGGAACTATGGCTACACCTTC. Residues: CASSQFQGNYGYTF.

The genes are TRBV14 and TRBJ2-1; D is uncertain. CDR3 size: 13 residues. V dropped 3 bases and J dropped 12 bases, with 15 bases sitting between them. Per the germline V gene, CDR1 is SGHDN and CDR2 is FVKESK. CDR3: CASSHERVKGQFF. CDR3 DNA sequence: TGTGCCAGCAGCCATGAGCGAGTGAAGGGGCAGTTCTTC.

This clonotype occurred many times. The chain carries TRBV5-1 and TRBJ2-2; no clear D gene. This CDR3 is 15 amino acids long. Germline values: CDR1 SGHRS, CDR2 YFSETQ. V shed 4 bases and J shed 4 bases, with 14 bases lying between them. CDR3 region: CASSNQRIPTGELFF. CDR3 bases: TGCGCCAGCAGCAATCAGAGGATACCCACCGGGGAGCTGTTTTTT.

There are a few counts of this clonotype. This chain joins TRBV12-3 or TRBV12-4 and TRBJ2-3; D perhaps matches TRBD2 (6 bases). V dropped 4 bases and J dropped 6 bases, with 17 bases sitting between them. This CDR3 has 15 residues. The DNA for the CDR3 is TGTGCCAGCAGTTCGGATGCGGGACGTGTGGATACGCAGTATTTT. Its translation: CASSSDAGRVDTQYF.

This clonotype was picked up a small number of times. This chain links TRBV6-1 with TRBJ2-2; D is undetermined. CDR3 size: 16 residues. Germline-derived CDR1 and CDR2 are MNHNS and SASEGT. Trimming cost V 7 bases and J 2 bases, with 17 bases left between them. In nucleotides, the CDR3 is TGTGCCAGCATGCAGGACGGTTACCAAAACACCGGGGAGCTGTTTTTT. It specifies CASMQDGYQNTGELFF.

This clonotype showed up just a few times. The chain is built from TRBV3-1 and TRBJ1-1; 9 nucleotides match TRBD1. Germline CDR1 reads LGHDT; CDR2 reads YNNKEL (reference sequence). The CDR3 has 15 amino acids. V was clipped by 4 bases and J by 5 bases; unmatched bases: 8. The CDR3 loop is CASSPRDRAMTEAFF. CDR3 in DNA: TGTGCCAGCAGCCCCAGGGACAGGGCGATGACTGAAGCTTTCTTT.

CDR3 protein: CSARDRRGQDGYTF. Here the CDR3 DNA reads TGCAGTGCTAGAGATCGTAGGGGGCAAGATGGCTACACCTTC. This chain joins TRBV20-1 and TRBJ1-2; 7 bases are shared with TRBD1. J gave up 6 bases and V 0 bases, and 7 bases lay outside the gene matches. Germline CDR1 and CDR2: DFQATT and SNEGSKA (reference sequence). This CDR3 region has 14 residues.

The rearrangement uses TRBV12-3 or TRBV12-4 and TRBJ2-7, with D possibly TRBD1 on 6 matching bases. This CDR3 has 12 residues. V dropped 5 bases and J dropped 4 bases, with 9 bases sitting between them. Here the CDR3 DNA reads TGTGCCAGCAGTGGGGGCGGGTACGAGCAGTACTTC. It codes for CASSGGGYEQYF.